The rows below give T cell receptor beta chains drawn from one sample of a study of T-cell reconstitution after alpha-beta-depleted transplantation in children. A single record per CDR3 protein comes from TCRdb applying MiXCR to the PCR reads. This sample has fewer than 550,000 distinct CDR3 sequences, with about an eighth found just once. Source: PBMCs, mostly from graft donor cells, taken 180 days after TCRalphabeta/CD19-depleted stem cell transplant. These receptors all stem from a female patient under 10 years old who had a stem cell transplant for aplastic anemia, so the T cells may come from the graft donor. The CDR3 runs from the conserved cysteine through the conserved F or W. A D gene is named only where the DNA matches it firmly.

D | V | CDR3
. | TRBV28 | CASRGMKGPNEQFF
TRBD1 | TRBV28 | CASSPPTGPEQYF
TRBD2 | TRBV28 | CASSSPHSGRTDTQYF
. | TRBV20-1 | CSASIAASYNEQFF
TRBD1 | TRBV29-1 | CSAVTGSGYEQYF
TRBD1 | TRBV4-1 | CASSRSVRGTGESDTQYF
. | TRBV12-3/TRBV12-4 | CASSSRVGNTEAFF
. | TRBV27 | CASTPKGWISGANVLTF
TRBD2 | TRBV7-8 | CASSSNLGLAGETVRFF
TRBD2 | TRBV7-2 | CASSLSGGSDTQYF
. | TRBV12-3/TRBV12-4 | CASSLGGKGFYGYTF
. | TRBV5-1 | CASSLQGGPIGYTF
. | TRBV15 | CATSRDRILGEAFF
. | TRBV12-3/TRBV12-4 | CASSLGLNTEAFF
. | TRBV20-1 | CSARWEQGWFGYTF
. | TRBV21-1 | CASSKAEGRGAPEQMNTEAFF
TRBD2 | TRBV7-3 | CASSPRLAGDNNEQFF
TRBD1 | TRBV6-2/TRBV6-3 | CASSRDRVALNTEAFF
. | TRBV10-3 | CAMLVGTRRFF
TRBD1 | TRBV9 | CASSVAGQGAKSEAFF
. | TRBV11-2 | CASSSLGNNEQFFGFPEQFF
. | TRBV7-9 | CASSLGAQYF
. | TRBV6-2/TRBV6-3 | CASSRLVAYNEQFF
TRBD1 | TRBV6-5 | CASSRTGGNTEAFF
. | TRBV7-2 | CASSSELGADTQYF
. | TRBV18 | CASSARSPSGELFF
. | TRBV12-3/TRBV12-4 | CASSFRVDTQYF
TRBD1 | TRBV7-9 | CASSPQGANEKLFF
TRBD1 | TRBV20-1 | CSAVGGQGIVDTQYF
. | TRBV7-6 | CASSLGCTGRGADTQYF
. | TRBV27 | CASNTGTATYNEQFF
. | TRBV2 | CASSGTGTYEQYF
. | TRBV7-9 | CASSLAGRVADTQYF
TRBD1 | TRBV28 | CASGRTGGTYEQYF
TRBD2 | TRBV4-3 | CASSQERLAVPTWNEQFF
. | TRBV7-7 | CASSRSILPPDTQYF
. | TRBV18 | CASSPKSPDYGYTF
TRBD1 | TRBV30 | CAWSATGAQHF
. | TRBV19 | CASSIGEGMGELFF
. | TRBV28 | CASSSIISLELFF
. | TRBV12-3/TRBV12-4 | CASSPDYSDTQYF
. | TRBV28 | CASRSEYRVNQPQHF
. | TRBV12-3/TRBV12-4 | CASSLDLAYEQYF
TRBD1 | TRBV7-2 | CASSLRDRANEQFF
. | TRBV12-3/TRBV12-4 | CASSLARREFMNYGYTF
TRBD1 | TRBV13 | CASSERDSYGYTF